Presented here are 4 T cell receptor beta chains from one specimen sequenced in a study of shared clonotypes between healthy human individuals. Libraries were prepared by immunoSEQ multiplex PCR; TCRdb keeps only in-frame clonotypes and omits some of them. The top ten clones hold under 2% of a sample with under 850,000 clones, over 60% of them seen once. The material sequenced was memory CD4+ T cells sorted from blood. Sample subset: CD45RA-negative fraction. These receptors were collected from a woman aged 25 to 39 in good health.

The chain joins TRBV4-1 to TRBJ2-7; perhaps TRBD2 as D (6 bases). Trimming removed 4 bases from V and 1 base from J, with 11 bases in between. CDR1 MGHRA and CDR2 YSYEKL come from the germline V gene. This CDR3 spans 14 amino acids. CDR3 in DNA: TGCGCCAGCAGCCGCCATGGGGGGTCCTACGAGCAGTACTTC. Translating it yields CASSRHGGSYEQYF.

This clone has more than one count but fewer than ten. The chain uses TRBV6-5 and TRBJ1-2, with D possibly being TRBD1 (6 bases). The germline V gene encodes CDR1 MNHEY and CDR2 SVGAGI. V was pared by 5 bases and J by 4 bases, with 11 bases between. This CDR3 region has 13 residues. CDR3 coding DNA: TGTGCCAGCAGTGCCGGACAGATCTATGGCTACACCTTC. Amino acid sequence: CASSAGQIYGYTF.

A word on this clone: The identical CDR3 is also encoded by other nucleotide sequences in the sample. The V gene is TRBV5-1, the J gene TRBJ2-5; 8 nucleotides agree with TRBD2. The CDR3 has 14 amino acids. The junction had 4 bases not matched to a gene; V was cut back by 4 bases and J by 2 bases. Looked up from germline, CDR1 is SGHRS and CDR2 is YFSETQ. CDR3 in amino acids: CASSPGGGQETQYF. CDR3 coding DNA: TGCGCCAGCAGCCCGGGAGGGGGACAAGAGACCCAGTACTTC.

The genes are TRBV5-4 and TRBJ2-3, with a possible D match to TRBD2 (6 bases). The germline V and J ends were trimmed by 5 bases and 1 base, with 17 bases remaining between them. The V gene's germline CDR1 is SGHNT and CDR2 YYREEE (reference sequence). This CDR3 is built from 16 residues. CDR3 residues: CASRWMGGAGTDTQYF. The CDR3 DNA sequence: TGTGCCAGCAGATGGATGGGGGGTGCCGGCACAGATACGCAGTATTTT. Based on the CDR3 plus reference TRBV5-4 and TRBJ2-3, the full variable domain is ETGVTQSPTHLIKTRGQQVTLRCSSQSGHNTVSWYQQALGQGPQFIFQYYREEENGRGNFPPRFSGLQFPNYSSELNVNALELDDSALYLCASRWMGGAGTDTQYFGPGTRLTVL.